The next 21 T cell receptor beta chains were all read from a single sample in a study of T cell responses to AZD1222 COVID-19 vaccine. The repertoire was sequenced with immunoSEQ multiplex PCR; TCRdb's copy has only in-frame clones and lacks some. The repertoire holds over 95,000 clones, roughly 90% seen once, with approximately 2.8% in the top ten. Source: peripheral blood, taken on day 0 of AZD1222 vaccination. The receptors were sampled from an adult in good health.

The gene calls are TRBV3-1 (or the pseudogene TRBV3-2) and TRBJ1-3, with a weak D call TRBD1 (5 bases). Germline values: CDR1 LGHDT, CDR2 YNNKEL (reference sequence). Trimming pared 1 base from V and 2 bases from J, leaving 12 bases between. The CDR3 runs 16 residues. This chain's CDR3 is CASSQVPGLAGNTIYF. CDR3 in DNA: TGTGCCAGCAGCCAAGTTCCAGGGCTGGCTGGAAACACCATATATTTT.

J is TRBJ1-1 and V is TRBV28; 7 nucleotides agree with TRBD1. Trimming at V came to 6 bases and at J to 4 bases, leaving 2 bases not matched to a gene. This CDR3 is 12 amino acids long. In germline, CDR1 is MDHEN, CDR2 SYDVKM. DNA of the CDR3: TGTGCCAGCAGAAGGGACAGCACTGAAGCTTTCTTT. The encoded protein is CASRRDSTEAFF. Variable domain in full (rest from reference TRBV28 and TRBJ1-1): DVKVTQSSRYLVKRTGEKVFLECVQDMDHENMFWYRQDPGLGLRLIYFSYDVKMKEKGDIPEGYSVSREKKERFSLILESASTNQTSMYLCASRRDSTEAFFGQGTRLTVV.

The chain recombines TRBV18 with TRBJ2-7, with 9 bases that match TRBD1. Germline V lookup: CDR1 KGHSH, CDR2 LQKENI. The CDR3 is 16 residues long. V lost 3 bases to trimming and J lost 6 bases; unmatched junction nucleotides: 12. The CDR3 region has the DNA TGTGCCAGCTCACCCAAGGCCGGGACAGGGTCTCGCGAGCAGTACTTC. Its translation: CASSPKAGTGSREQYF.

The sample holds a few counts of this clone. The genes are TRBV4-2 and TRBJ1-4; D ambiguous. The CDR3 runs to 15 residues. With 1 base removed from V and 2 bases from J, the gap between germline ends came to 8 bases. The V gene's germline CDR1 is LGHNA and CDR2 YNFKEQ. This chain's CDR3 is CASSQAGSTNEKLFF. The CDR3 bases are TGTGCCAGCAGCCAAGCAGGTTCCACTAATGAAAAACTGTTTTTT.

The rearrangement links TRBV28 to TRBJ1-4; D not resolved. V lost 7 bases, J lost 7 bases, and 19 bases lay in between. CDR1 and CDR2 (germline): MDHEN, SYDVKM. The CDR3 loop spans 15 amino acids. The CDR3: CASTGRRGYTEKLFF. The CDR3 nucleotides read TGTGCCAGCACCGGCAGGAGAGGGTATACTGAAAAACTGTTTTTT.

This clone was observed a single time. The chain carries TRBV7-9 and TRBJ1-1, with D unclear. The CDR3 sequence is 12 residues long. With 0 bases removed from V and 7 bases from J, the gap between germline ends came to 6 bases. The germline V gene has CDR1 SEHNR and CDR2 FQNEAQ (reference sequence). CDR3: CASSLARSEAFF. CDR3 DNA: TGTGCCAGCAGCTTAGCGCGCAGTGAAGCTTTCTTT.

The chain recombines TRBV5-1 with TRBJ2-1, with 7 bases identical to TRBD2. From germline, CDR1 is SGHRS and CDR2 YFSETQ. With V trimmed by 0 bases and J by 10 bases, 4 bases remained unmatched. The CDR3 is 13 amino acids. The CDR3 nucleotides read TGCGCCAGCAGCTTGGTTGGCGGGAGAGAGCAGTTCTTC. This encodes CASSLVGGREQFF.

The CDR3 here is CASSQMTGGTDTQYF. DNA of the CDR3: TGTGCCAGCAGCCAGATGACAGGGGGCACAGATACGCAGTATTTT. V gene TRBV3-1 (or the pseudogene TRBV3-2) combines with J gene TRBJ2-3, with TRBD1 matching over 8 bases. From germline, CDR1 is LGHDT and CDR2 YNNKEL (reference sequence). This CDR3 spans 15 amino acids. V lost 3 bases and J lost 1; bases outside the gene matches: 3.

The V call is TRBV5-1, the J call TRBJ2-3; 8 nucleotides agree with TRBD1. Germline loops: CDR1 SGHRS, CDR2 YFSETQ. The CDR3 totals 17 residues. After removal of 0 bases from V and 3 bases from J, the junction contained 9 bases not matched to a gene. The CDR3 DNA reads as TGCGCCAGCAGCTTGGCCGGAACAGGGGGTTTAACAGATACGCAGTATTTT. Its protein product is CASSLAGTGGLTDTQYF.

The chain joins TRBV28 to TRBJ2-3; TRBD1 matches 11 bases. In germline, CDR1 is MDHEN, CDR2 SYDVKM. CDR3 length: 18 amino acids. V shed 3 bases and J 0 bases; nucleotides not matched to a gene: 8. CDR3 protein: CASSFTWTGGESTDTQYF. CDR3 DNA: TGTGCCAGCAGTTTCACCTGGACAGGGGGCGAAAGCACAGATACGCAGTATTTT.

The chain links TRBV4-2 to TRBJ1-2; 7 bases map to TRBD1. J lost 3 bases, V lost 1 base, and 11 bases had no gene match. Germline V gene lookup returns CDR1 LGHNA and CDR2 YNFKEQ. The CDR3 contains 17 residues. CDR3 DNA sequence: TGTGCCAGCAGCCAAGGTGTGGCAGGGGGGCGAGACTATGGCTACACCTTC. Protein: CASSQGVAGGRDYGYTF.

V gene TRBV4-3 combines with J gene TRBJ1-5; a weak D match, TRBD1 (6 bases). This CDR3 is built from 15 residues. CDR1 is LGHNA, CDR2 YSLEER, per germline. Trimming left V 1 base short and J 7 bases short, with 14 bases between. CDR3 in amino acids: CASSQVWGPGQPQHF. The CDR3 coding sequence is TGCGCCAGCAGCCAAGTGTGGGGGCCTGGACAGCCCCAGCATTTT.

The V and J genes are TRBV7-2 and TRBJ2-3, with TRBD2 matching 12 bases. Unmatched junction bases numbered 3, after V lost 1 base and J lost 4 bases. Per germline, CDR1 SGHTA and CDR2 FQGNSA. The CDR3 sequence is 16 residues long. CDR3 amino acids: CASSLGTSGNADTQYF. As DNA, the CDR3 is TGTGCCAGCAGCTTAGGGACTAGCGGGAACGCAGATACGCAGTATTTT.

For the CDR3, the DNA is TGTGCCAGCAGGGAGACAGGGGGGAACACTGAAGCTTTCTTT. It yields the protein CASRETGGNTEAFF. The chain uses TRBV6-5 and TRBJ1-1, with 9 bases lining up with TRBD1. Germline V gives CDR1 MNHEY, CDR2 SVGAGI. J lost 1 base, V lost 6 bases, and 3 bases had no gene match. The CDR3 runs to 14 residues.

The rearrangement uses TRBV5-4 and TRBJ1-6, with D possibly being TRBD1 (5 bases). This CDR3 region has 15 residues. Germline V CDR1 and CDR2: SGHNT, YYREEE (reference sequence). Trimming shortened V by 7 bases and J by 9 bases, and 20 bases separated the two germline ends. This CDR3 reads CASQQWGGGSSPLHF. CDR3 in DNA: TGTGCCAGCCAACAATGGGGGGGTGGGAGTTCACCCCTCCACTTT.

V usage is TRBV21-1 and J usage is TRBJ1-1; TRBD1, as called in the table, went unchecked against the DNA. TRBV21-1 represents a pseudogene. The CDR3 has 14 residues. The CDR3 DNA is TGTGCCAGCAGCAAAGTACAGGGGGGCCCTGAAGCTTTCTTT. Its protein is CASSKVQGGPEAFF.

The chain recombines TRBV7-3 with TRBJ2-4, with D uncertain. This CDR3 spans 13 amino acids. Germline values: CDR1 SGHTA, CDR2 FQGTGA. V was clipped by 2 bases and J by 2 bases, with 4 bases between them. The CDR3, as DNA: TGTGCCAGCAGCTTACGCACCAAAAACATTCAGTACTTC. It specifies CASSLRTKNIQYF.

The chain recombines TRBV3-1 (or the pseudogene TRBV3-2) with TRBJ1-1; D might be TRBD1 (5 bases). V was trimmed by 3 bases and J by 1 base, leaving 6 bases between them. CDR1 is LGHDT and CDR2 is YNNKEL in the germline V gene (reference sequence). The CDR3 sequence is 13 residues long. The CDR3, as DNA: TGTGCCAGCAGCCATGGGGGGAACACTGAAGCTTTCTTT. This gives the protein CASSHGGNTEAFF.

The rearrangement uses TRBV6-5 and TRBJ1-1; TRBD1 might be the D (5 bases). CDR3 length equals 14 residues. Trimming stripped 10 bases from V and 9 bases from J, with 24 bases between. CDR1 MNHEY and CDR2 SVGAGI come from the germline V gene. In nucleotides, the CDR3 is TGTGCCAATACGAAGGACACCTACTCGCAAAAAGCTTTCTTT. The encoded protein is CANTKDTYSQKAFF.

The V call is TRBV5-1, the J call TRBJ1-2, with 10 positions matching TRBD1. Germline CDR1 and CDR2: SGHRS and YFSETQ. The CDR3 is 20 amino acids. The trim removed 2 bases at V and 3 bases at J, leaving 19 bases unmatched. The CDR3 coding sequence is TGCGCCAGCAGCTTTCAGCCATACCGGGACAGGGGCTTGGACGACTATGGCTACACCTTC. This sequence encodes CASSFQPYRDRGLDDYGYTF.

On this clone itself: Distinct nucleotide sequences in the sample also encode this CDR3. The chain is built from TRBV5-1 and TRBJ1-1; D gene uncertain. Between the trimmed V and J ends, which lost 0 bases and 1 base, there was a span of 4 bases. Germline loops: CDR1 SGHRS, CDR2 YFSETQ. The CDR3 covers 13 residues. The CDR3 protein is CASSLGGNTEAFF. Here the CDR3 DNA reads TGCGCCAGCAGCTTGGGAGGGAACACTGAAGCTTTCTTT.